This T cell receptor (beta chain) was profiled in a study of post-analysis software for immune sequencing data. With respect to this clonotype: Its antigen is undetermined.

Unique molecular identifiers featured in each of the TCR beta cDNA libraries. Out of roughly 1 to 11 million T cells, 480,000 or so cDNA molecules were generated. TCRdb fed the PCR reads into MiXCR, producing one record per CDR3 protein. This sample has approximately 690,000 distinct CDR3 sequences, with roughly three fifths found just once. Trimming pared 6 bases from V and 2 bases from J, leaving 20 bases between. CDR1 and CDR2 from the germline V gene are SQVTM and ANQGSEA. CDR3 size: 15 residues. Notes on the study in general: Five or six TRBV segments, TRBV5-6, TRBV5-1 and TRBV20-1 among them, were found more frequent in patients than controls.

This sequence originates from a girl aged 2-10 years with multiple sclerosis. The V and J genes are TRBV29-1 and TRBJ2-7, with D possibly TRBD1 on 6 matching bases. Specimen: blood. CDR3 in amino acids: CSVQITRGPPYEQYF. The CDR3 nucleotides read TGCAGCGTACAAATAACCAGGGGCCCTCCCTACGAGCAGTACTTC.